This T cell receptor beta chain comes out of a study of glioma-infiltrating T cells after dendritic cell vaccination. CDR3 length equals 13 residues. Germline assignment: CDR1 SEHNR and CDR2 FQNEAQ (reference sequence). V gave up 6 bases and J gave up 0 bases, with 6 bases separating them. The table came from immunoSEQ multiplex PCR; TCRdb's copy has only in-frame clones and leaves some out. The table lists roughly 87,000 clones, over 80% of them singletons, with around 6.5% in the top ten. This sample's time point: after dendritic cell vaccination, including at tumor progression/relapse. Patients had residual fresh-frozen tumor tissue and more than two years of survival data.

The sample in question was blood, obtained after dendritic cell vaccination. The receptor was derived from a human donor with glioblastoma. This sequence joins TRBV7-9 and TRBJ2-1, with a tentative D call TRBD1 (5 bases). The CDR3 DNA reads TGTGCCAGCAGTCAGGGCTCCTACAATGAGCAGTTCTTC. Protein product: CASSQGSYNEQFF.